Following are 16 T cell receptor beta chains from one sample sequenced in a study of identical twins. MiXCR, applied by TCRdb to the 5' RACE reads, yields one record per CDR3 protein. In the table there are some 660,000 distinct CDR3 sequences, over 8.5% of which are singletons. These same data were also listed under a study on yellow fever vaccine responses in identical twins.

The specimen was PBMCs. All receptors derive from a woman under 30 in good health.

This clonotype occurred many times. V usage is TRBV15 and J usage is TRBJ2-1; 10 positions agree with TRBD1. CDR1 is LNHNV and CDR2 is YYDKDF in the germline V gene (reference sequence). V lost 3 bases, J lost 5 bases, and 4 bases stayed unmatched. This CDR3 is built from 15 residues. The CDR3 here is CATSSPGQGNNEQFF. The CDR3 DNA reads TGTGCCACCAGCAGTCCGGGACAGGGGAACAATGAGCAGTTCTTC.

This clonotype occurred a few times. This chain links TRBV2 with TRBJ1-6; D may be TRBD1 (6 bases). CDR3 length: 13 residues. Per germline, CDR1 SNHLY and CDR2 FYNNEI. V lost 1 base to trimming and J lost 9 bases, with 7 bases between them. CDR3 sequence reads: CASSEEGVSPLHF. The CDR3 DNA follows: TGTGCCAGCAGTGAAGAGGGGGTTTCACCCCTCCACTTT.

This clonotype was found many times. The chain has TRBV24-1 and TRBJ2-3; D is ambiguous. Germline V CDR1 and CDR2: KGHDR, SFDVKD. V was pared by 3 bases and J by 2 bases, with 8 bases between. The CDR3 runs to 14 residues. The chain's CDR3 is CATSDPGPTDTQYF. The CDR3 bases are TGTGCCACCAGTGATCCCGGACCCACAGATACGCAGTATTTT.

This clonotype was seen more than once but under ten times. The V and J genes are TRBV5-1 and TRBJ2-3; D uncertain. This CDR3 is built from 13 residues. With 1 base removed from V and 4 bases from J, the gap between germline ends came to 7 bases. The V gene's germline CDR1 is SGHRS and CDR2 YFSETQ. CDR3: CASSLTVPDTQYF. The CDR3, as DNA: TGCGCCAGCAGCTTGACTGTCCCAGATACGCAGTATTTT.

This chain links TRBV19 with TRBJ2-7, with TRBD1 matching over 7 bases. Germline V gene data show CDR1 as LNHDA and CDR2 as SQIVND (reference sequence). This CDR3 spans 13 amino acids. V shed 9 bases, J shed 0 bases, and the junction held 5 bases outside the gene matches. The CDR3 sequence: CASRDSISYEQYF. DNA of the CDR3: TGTGCCAGCCGGGACAGTATCTCCTACGAGCAGTACTTC.

This clonotype was detected only a few times. This rearrangement joins TRBV9 to TRBJ1-1; no definite D call. The ends were cut back, 4 bases at V and 0 bases at J, with 13 bases in the middle. Per the germline V gene, CDR1 is SGDLS and CDR2 is YYNGEE. CDR3 length: 15 residues. CDR3 sequence reads: CASSLGSLMNTEAFF. The CDR3 DNA sequence: TGTGCCAGCAGCCTGGGCAGCTTAATGAACACTGAAGCTTTCTTT.

This rearrangement joins TRBV20-1 to TRBJ1-3; 7 bases align to TRBD1. The trim removed 3 bases at V and 3 bases at J, leaving 8 bases unmatched. CDR1 is DFQATT and CDR2 is SNEGSKA in the germline V gene (reference sequence). There are 15 residues in the CDR3. The CDR3 DNA sequence: TGCAGTGCTAGGAAGGGGCAGGGGGATGGAAACACCATATATTTT. The encoded protein is CSARKGQGDGNTIYF.

The rearrangement uses TRBV27 and TRBJ2-1; D remains unclear. V was clipped by 2 bases and J by 10 bases, with 12 bases between them. The germline CDR1 and CDR2 sequences are MNHEY and SMNVEV (reference sequence). The CDR3 totals 13 residues. DNA of the CDR3: TGTGCCAGCAGTTTAGGGTACCTAAGGGAGCAGTTCTTC. Translation gives CASSLGYLREQFF.

Only a few counts were recorded for this clonotype. The V gene is TRBV14, the J gene TRBJ2-7; D gene unclear. The germline gives CDR1 SGHDN, CDR2 FVKESK. V lost 5 bases, J lost 7 bases, and 9 bases lay in between. The CDR3 runs to 11 residues. The CDR3 nucleotides read TGTGCCAGCAGCGTCCGATGGGAGCAGTACTTC. Translated: CASSVRWEQYF.

DNA for the CDR3: TGCAGCCACTCGGGTGAAAACACCGGGGAGCTGTTTTTT. This sequence encodes CSHSGENTGELFF. The rearrangement joins TRBV29-1 to TRBJ2-2; no reliable D call. CDR1 is SQVTM, CDR2 ANQGSEA, per germline. The CDR3 extends over 13 amino acids. The V end was cut by 8 bases, the J end by 2 bases, with 12 bases between.

This clonotype was found many times. The V call is TRBV4-3, the J call TRBJ2-1, with 10 positions matching TRBD2. With V trimmed by 0 bases and J by 8 bases, 7 bases remained unmatched. The CDR3 extends over 16 amino acids. Germline CDR1 and CDR2: LGHNA and YSLEER. The CDR3 spells CASSQDFLAGADEQFF. As DNA, the CDR3 is TGCGCCAGCAGCCAAGATTTCCTAGCGGGAGCGGATGAGCAGTTCTTC.

The V and J genes are TRBV20-1 and TRBJ2-3; no clear D gene. This CDR3 comprises 15 residues. Germline V gives CDR1 DFQATT, CDR2 SNEGSKA (reference sequence). The V and J ends lost 0 bases and 6 bases respectively, with 16 bases between them. CDR3 loop: CSARDLVFSLDTQYF. In DNA, the CDR3 is TGCAGTGCTAGAGACCTTGTTTTCTCTCTCGATACGCAGTATTTT.

A note on this clonotype: This sequence may be a read error, since a much larger clone differs from it by one base. The V and J genes are TRBV20-1 and TRBJ2-3, with D perhaps assigned TRBD1 or TRBD2 (5 bases each). The V gene's germline CDR1 is DFQATT and CDR2 SNEGSKA (reference sequence). Trimming removed 7 bases at V and 0 bases at J, with 14 bases between. This CDR3 contains 14 residues. This CDR3 reads CSDTPGASTDTQYF. The CDR3 DNA sequence: TGCAGTGATACCCCCGGGGCTAGCACAGATACGCAGTATTTT.

This chain connects TRBV12-3 or TRBV12-4 to TRBJ2-6, with D hard to call. This CDR3 comprises 14 residues. Trimming removed 6 bases at V and 0 bases at J, with 6 bases between. The CDR3 sequence: CASSIHSGANVLTF. The CDR3 bases are TGTGCCAGCAGCATCCACTCTGGGGCCAACGTCCTGACTTTC.

At least ten counts were recorded for this clonotype. The chain carries TRBV7-2 and TRBJ1-6; D is unresolved. Per the germline V gene, CDR1 is SGHTA and CDR2 is FQGNSA. Trimming took off 2 bases at V and 7 bases at J, with 9 bases between the two ends. CDR3 size: 14 residues. This CDR3 reads CASSLQTTNSPLHF. CDR3 coding DNA: TGTGCCAGCAGCTTACAGACAACGAATTCACCCCTCCACTTT.

V usage is TRBV4-3 and J usage is TRBJ2-7; no clear D gene. Germline V lookup: CDR1 LGHNA, CDR2 YSLEER. This CDR3 contains 15 residues. V lost 0 bases and J 7 bases, leaving 16 bases between the germline ends. The chain's CDR3 is CASSQDHGIWGEQYF. For the CDR3, the DNA is TGCGCCAGCAGCCAAGACCACGGCATATGGGGTGAGCAGTACTTC.